The 22 T cell receptor beta chains listed next were all sequenced from one sample in a study of shared clonotypes between healthy human individuals. Here immunoSEQ multiplex PCR was the method, and the copy in TCRdb shows in-frame clones only, minus some. Of around 1.5 million clones in the sample, 95% to 99% were seen once. What was sequenced was naive CD4+ T cells sorted from blood. The subset is: CD45RA+ positively selected. The receptor source for this set is a man younger than 45 in good health.

The rearrangement uses TRBV6-1 and TRBJ2-7; 8 nucleotides align to TRBD2. This CDR3 has 14 amino acids. CDR1 is MNHNS, CDR2 SASEGT, per germline. The ends lost 5 bases at V and 5 bases at J; junction bases unmatched: 8. The CDR3, as DNA: TGTGCCAGCAGTAGTAGGAGCGGGAGAAACGAGCAGTACTTC. Its protein is CASSSRSGRNEQYF.

The rearrangement links TRBV7-9 to TRBJ2-3; 8 nucleotides line up with TRBD2. Per germline, CDR1 SEHNR and CDR2 FQNEAQ (reference sequence). With 5 bases clipped from V and 1 base from J, the junction kept 14 bases outside the gene matches. The CDR3 extends over 18 amino acids. The CDR3 nucleotides read TGTGCCAGCAGCCCCCGGACTAGCCTAATTAGGGGCACAGATACGCAGTATTTT. Amino acids: CASSPRTSLIRGTDTQYF.

This sequence joins TRBV6-1 and TRBJ2-7, with 10 bases identical to TRBD1. The germline CDR1 and CDR2 sequences are MNHNS and SASEGT. V dropped 8 bases and J dropped 8; count of bases not matched to a gene: 9. The CDR3 is made up of 13 amino acids. The CDR3 loop is CASSLRQGAQQYF. In DNA form, the CDR3 reads TGTGCCAGCTCCCTTCGACAGGGGGCACAGCAGTACTTC.

The chain carries TRBV5-1 and TRBJ1-4; D gene uncertain. The CDR3 totals 13 residues. V was shortened by 4 bases and J by 3 bases, with 7 bases between the two germline ends. Per germline, CDR1 SGHRS and CDR2 YFSETQ. The CDR3 coding sequence is TGCGCCAGCAGCGGAGTTCCTAATGAAAAACTGTTTTTT. This gives the protein CASSGVPNEKLFF.

This clone was seen once. The rearrangement links TRBV7-6 to TRBJ2-7; a weak D match, TRBD1 (5 bases). V lost 5 bases, J lost 5 bases, and 22 bases lay in between. The germline V gene has CDR1 SGHVS and CDR2 FNYEAQ. The CDR3 length is 16 residues. In nucleotides, the CDR3 is TGTGCCAGCAGCCCCACCCGGGCAGGGTTGTCGGACGAGCAGTACTTC. Its protein is CASSPTRAGLSDEQYF. Full variable domain (outside the CDR3, taken from reference TRBV7-6 and TRBJ2-7): GAGVSQSPRYKVTKRGQDVALRCDPISGHVSLYWYRQALGQGPEFLTYFNYEAQQDKSGLPNDRFSAERPEGSISTLTIQRTEQRDSAMYRCASSPTRAGLSDEQYFGPGTRLTVT.

As concerns this clone: Other DNA sequences in the same sample also yield this CDR3. The chain recombines TRBV27 with TRBJ1-5; the D is unclear. Per the germline V gene, CDR1 is MNHEY and CDR2 is SMNVEV (reference sequence). Trimming took 2 bases from V and 2 from J, leaving 7 bases between them. The CDR3 consists of 14 residues. DNA of the CDR3: TGTGCCAGCAGTTTAGGCCAGGGCAATCAGCCCCAGCATTTT. Translated, it gives CASSLGQGNQPQHF.

V and J are TRBV4-2 and TRBJ2-1; TRBD2 aligns across 8 bases. The CDR3 totals 15 residues. The trim removed 2 bases at V and 5 bases at J, leaving 5 bases unmatched. In germline, CDR1 is LGHNA, CDR2 YNFKEQ. The CDR3 region has the DNA TGTGCCAGCAGCCAACCACTAGCGGTAGACAATGAGCAGTTCTTC. It encodes CASSQPLAVDNEQFF.

V is TRBV18 and J is TRBJ2-7; possible D gene TRBD2, 5 bases. The V end was cut by 1 base, the J end by 0 bases, with 10 bases between. The V gene's germline CDR1 is KGHSH and CDR2 LQKENI. This CDR3 spans 15 amino acids. The CDR3, as DNA: TGTGCCAGCTCACCACGGAGGATACTCTCCTACGAGCAGTACTTC. This encodes CASSPRRILSYEQYF.

The chain is built from TRBV18 and TRBJ2-1; 9 nucleotides align to TRBD1. Germline V gene data show CDR1 as KGHSH and CDR2 as LQKENI. After removal of 5 bases from V and 8 bases from J, the junction contained 7 bases not matched to a gene. The CDR3 consists of 14 residues. In DNA form, the CDR3 reads TGTGCCAGCTCAAAGGGACAGGGAACCTATGAGCAGTTCTTC. This encodes CASSKGQGTYEQFF.

This clone has a single count. J is TRBJ1-4 and V is TRBV7-9; D is uncertain. CDR3 length: 14 residues. Trimming removed 5 bases at V and 6 bases at J, with 13 bases between. The germline CDR1 and CDR2 sequences are SEHNR and FQNEAQ (reference sequence). The CDR3 DNA follows: TGTGCCAGCAGCATAGGGCCGCGAGATGAAAAACTGTTTTTT. Protein sequence: CASSIGPRDEKLFF.

The V and J genes are TRBV6-4 and TRBJ2-1, with 12 bases fitting TRBD2. CDR1 and CDR2 from the germline V gene are MRHNA and SNTAGT. V dropped 2 bases and J dropped 4; count of bases not matched to a gene: 3. CDR3 length: 16 amino acids. CDR3 DNA sequence: TGTGCCAGCAGTGACCGTGGACTAGCGGGGTACAATGAGCAGTTCTTC. Its translation: CASSDRGLAGYNEQFF.

The CDR3: CASSAQAPYEQYF. CDR3 bases: TGTGCCAGCAGTGCGCAAGCTCCCTACGAGCAGTACTTC. The chain carries TRBV6-1 and TRBJ2-7, with D hard to call. Trimming removed 4 bases from V and 2 bases from J, with 9 bases in between. The CDR3 has 13 amino acids. Germline V CDR1 and CDR2: MNHNS, SASEGT.

This clone occurred once. The chain couples TRBV5-4 to TRBJ2-1, with D uncertain. There are 15 residues in the CDR3. V was pared by 4 bases and J by 5 bases, with 16 bases between. Germline V gene lookup returns CDR1 SGHNT and CDR2 YYREEE (reference sequence). The CDR3 nucleotides are TGTGCCAGCAGCGCTAAGCTAGTGAGCGACAATGAGCAGTTCTTC. Protein: CASSAKLVSDNEQFF.

V and J are TRBV5-5 and TRBJ2-3; 8 bases fit TRBD2. The CDR3 extends over 13 amino acids. The trim removed 2 bases at V and 5 bases at J, leaving 1 base unmatched. Germline V gene lookup returns CDR1 SGHKS and CDR2 YYEKEE (reference sequence). DNA for the CDR3: TGTGCCAGCAGCTTACTAGCGGTAGATACGCAGTATTTT. This sequence encodes CASSLLAVDTQYF.

This sequence joins TRBV6-1 and TRBJ1-1, with D perhaps TRBD1 (5 bases). This CDR3 comprises 14 residues. The germline V gene has CDR1 MNHNS and CDR2 SASEGT. Trimming pared 7 bases from V and 5 bases from J, leaving 17 bases between. The CDR3 DNA follows: TGTGCCAGCACCTCGCTTCGCGGGGGGACTGAAGCTTTCTTT. This sequence encodes CASTSLRGGTEAFF.

This chain uses TRBV5-1 with TRBJ2-5; D might be TRBD1 or TRBD2, each matching 5 bases. The germline gives CDR1 SGHRS, CDR2 YFSETQ. V lost 3 bases, J lost 1 base, and 13 bases lay in between. The CDR3 totals 15 residues. As DNA, the CDR3 is TGCGCCAGCAGCTCGATGCCGGGACCCCAAGAGACCCAGTACTTC. Protein product: CASSSMPGPQETQYF.

The chain joins TRBV5-5 to TRBJ2-3, with TRBD1 matching 7 bases. CDR3 length: 16 amino acids. CDR1 is SGHKS, CDR2 YYEKEE, per germline (reference sequence). V was clipped by 6 bases and J by 2 bases; unmatched bases: 12. CDR3 DNA: TGTGCCAGCACCTCATTGACAGGGATCGTCACAGATACGCAGTATTTT. Its protein product is CASTSLTGIVTDTQYF.

This chain links TRBV28 with TRBJ2-7; perhaps TRBD1 as D (6 bases). The CDR3 length is 14 residues. CDR1 MDHEN and CDR2 SYDVKM come from the germline V gene. Trimming cost V 3 bases and J 1 base, with 10 bases left between them. CDR3 DNA sequence: TGTGCCAGCAGTTTGGGCAGGGGTTCCTACGAGCAGTACTTC. This sequence encodes CASSLGRGSYEQYF. The entire variable domain, with the rest obtained from reference TRBV28 and TRBJ2-7, is as follows: DVKVTQSSRYLVKRTGEKVFLECVQDMDHENMFWYRQDPGLGLRLIYFSYDVKMKEKGDIPEGYSVSREKKERFSLILESASTNQTSMYLCASSLGRGSYEQYFGPGTRLTVT.

V usage is TRBV10-3 and J usage is TRBJ1-1; D is unresolved. Germline V CDR1 and CDR2: ENHRY, SYGVKD. The CDR3 has 13 residues. The ends were cut back, 4 bases at V and 1 base at J, with 7 bases in the middle. CDR3: CAISGRTNTEAFF. In DNA form, the CDR3 reads TGTGCCATCAGTGGACGGACGAACACTGAAGCTTTCTTT.

A single count supports this clone. This chain connects TRBV2 to TRBJ2-3, with a tentative D call TRBD2 (6 bases). V was pared by 8 bases and J by 0 bases, with 15 bases between. The CDR3 has 15 residues. The germline V gene has CDR1 SNHLY and CDR2 FYNNEI. In DNA form, the CDR3 reads TGTGCCAGCGCGGAGGGGACCCCTAGCACAGATACGCAGTATTTT. Protein sequence: CASAEGTPSTDTQYF.

V and J are TRBV6-1 and TRBJ1-2; D ambiguous. Trimming shortened V by 4 bases and J by 4 bases, and 13 bases separated the two germline ends. CDR1 is MNHNS, CDR2 SASEGT, per germline. This CDR3 contains 14 residues. CDR3 sequence reads: CASSALPEGYGYTF. In DNA form, the CDR3 reads TGTGCCAGCAGTGCTCTGCCCGAGGGCTATGGCTACACCTTC.

The CDR3 DNA is TGTGCCAGCAGCTATAGCGGAGCGTATAGCAGGTACGAGCAGTACTTC. This gives the protein CASSYSGAYSRYEQYF. V and J are TRBV2 and TRBJ2-7; possibly TRBD2 for D (6 bases). Germline values: CDR1 SNHLY, CDR2 FYNNEI. V was pared by 6 bases and J by 4 bases, with 22 bases between. There are 16 residues in the CDR3.